This T cell receptor (beta chain) appears in the sequencing data of a study of human T cells and chemical hapten exposure. TCRdb reprocessed the RACE reads with MiXCR, giving one entry per CDR3 protein. The sample has some 90,000 distinct CDR3 sequences, over 6.5% seen once; the top ten hold 2% to 3%. The time point denotes: pre-sensitization, week 0. The treatment: therapeutic diphenylcyclopropenone sensitization with weekly scalp DPC. This CDR3 spans 13 amino acids. V was cut by 4 bases and J by 4 bases, with 10 bases left in between. CDR1 SGHDN and CDR2 FVKESK come from the germline V gene. The input for sequencing was whole blood, taken in connection with sensitization to the hapten diphenylcyclopropenone (DPC). The genes are TRBV14 and TRBJ1-2; D is unresolved. The source of this sequence is a man between 40 and 49 years old with alopecia areata. Some clones in this sample may be carry-over from other donors' samples. CDR3 sequence reads: CASSLQRSYGYTF. CDR3 coding DNA: TGTGCCAGCAGCCTACAGAGGAGCTATGGCTACACCTTC.